A selection of T cell receptor beta chains follows, all from one sample in a study of somatic mutations in cytotoxic T cells in rheumatoid arthritis. Data came from immunoSEQ multiplex PCR; TCRdb stores just in-frame clones and leaves some out. The sample has approximately 20,000 clones; around 83% are singletons. The specimen sequenced was CD8+ T cells sorted from blood. The origin of the receptors is a man aged 18 to 35 with rheumatoid arthritis. Each CDR3 is given with its conserved first and last residue. The D gene is left open where the match is weak. Clone size is not always given. Where it is, it says once, few, many or a class for expanded clones.

TRBJ2-7	TRBD2	-	TRBV27	TGTGCCAGCAGTTTCAGCGGGGGGGCCTACGAGCAGTACTTC	CASSFSGGAYEQYF
TRBJ1-3	TRBD1	-	TRBV29-1	TGCAGCGTTATAACTACCGGGACAGAGAGTAGGTCTGGAAACACCATATATTTT	CSVITTGTESRSGNTIYF
TRBJ2-3	-	-	TRBV6-5	TGTGCCAGCAGTTCCCCGCAATGGGATACGCAGTATTTT	CASSSPQWDTQYF
TRBJ2-1	TRBD2	-	TRBV6-1	TGTGCCAGTCACCTCGGGGGGAATGAGCAGTTCTTC	CASHLGGNEQFF
TRBJ1-6	-	few	TRBV4-3	TGCGCCAGCAGCCAAGTTGAACGCTCGGATTCACCCCTCCACTTT	CASSQVERSDSPLHF
TRBJ2-5	-	-	TRBV28	TGTGCCAGCAGATCCCTCGTAGGATCTTCAAGGGAGACCCAGTACTTC	CASRSLVGSSRETQYF
TRBJ2-7	-	few	TRBV5-6	TGTGCCAGCAGCTTGGGATCGAGCTCCTACGAGCAGTACTTC	CASSLGSSSYEQYF
TRBJ1-1	-	-	TRBV7-9	TGTGCCAGCAGCTTAGATTGGGATACTTTCTTT	CASSLDWDTFF
TRBJ2-2	-	-	TRBV7-6	TGTGCCAGCAGCTGGACAGATACCGGGGAGCTGTTTTTT	CASSWTDTGELFF
TRBJ1-3	-	-	TRBV6-1	TGTGCCAGCAGTGAAGATGCGGGTAGCTCTGGAAACACCATATATTTT	CASSEDAGSSGNTIYF
TRBJ1-5	-	once	TRBV2	TGTGCCAGCAGTGAATCTCGGCGAGGCAATCAGCCCCAGCATTTT	CASSESRRGNQPQHF
TRBJ2-7	-	-	TRBV4-3	TGCGCCAGCAGCCAGACGGCCGGGTTCGTGTACGAGCAGTACTTC	CASSQTAGFVYEQYF
TRBJ2-3	-	few	TRBV19	TGTGCCAGTAGTTTGTCCGGGGTTACGGAAACAGATACGCAGTATTTT	CASSLSGVTETDTQYF
TRBJ1-5	TRBD1	-	TRBV6-5	TGTGCCAGCAGGAGGGGGCTGGGGAATCAGCCCCAGCATTTT	CASRRGLGNQPQHF
TRBJ2-2	-	-	TRBV4-1	TGCGCCAGCAGCCAAGTCTTCTCTCAGGGTGTGGGCACCGGGGAGCTGTTTTTT	CASSQVFSQGVGTGELFF
TRBJ2-7	-	once	TRBV2	TGTGCCAGCAGTGATAGGCAGGGGAAGCAGTACTTC	CASSDRQGKQYF
TRBJ1-1	-	-	TRBV10-1	TGCGCCAGCAGTGTCAGGCCCACCACTGAAGCTTTCTTT	CASSVRPTTEAFF
TRBJ2-3	-	-	TRBV9	TGTGCCAGCAGCCAAATGACCACAGATACGCAGTATTTT	CASSQMTTDTQYF
TRBJ2-2	-	-	TRBV20-1	TGCAGTGCCGAAAACACCGGGGAGCTGTTTTTT	CSAENTGELFF
TRBJ2-6	TRBD2	once	TRBV9	TGTGCCAGCACCCTGACTAGCGGGGCCTTCTCTGGGGCCAACGTCCTGACTTTC	CASTLTSGAFSGANVLTF
TRBJ2-2	TRBD2	once	TRBV4-1	TGCGCCAGCAGCCAAGTAGGCGGGGGGGTAAACACCGGGGAGCTGTTTTTT	CASSQVGGGVNTGELFF
TRBJ2-2	-	-	TRBV27	TGTGCCAGCAAAACGGGGCTGGGAACCGGGGAGCTGTTTTTT	CASKTGLGTGELFF
TRBJ1-4	TRBD1	-	TRBV13	TGTGCCAGCAGCAGCCGGGACAGGGCTGAAAAACTGTTTTTT	CASSSRDRAEKLFF
TRBJ2-7	-	once	TRBV4-3	TGCGCCAGCAGCCAAGATTGGGTGGCGACAGGCCCCGACGAGCAGTACTTC	CASSQDWVATGPDEQYF
TRBJ2-7	-	-	TRBV6-1	TGTGCCAGCAGTGAGGAGACAGGTTCTTTTTACGAGCAGTACTTC	CASSEETGSFYEQYF
TRBJ2-3	-	-	TRBV9	TGTGCCAGCAGCGTAGATTCCGGGGTCGGCGGCACAGATACGCAGTATTTT	CASSVDSGVGGTDTQYF
TRBJ1-1	-	-	TRBV6-5	TGTGCCAGCAGTCCCCCCGGGGGGATGAACACTGAAGCTTTCTTT	CASSPPGGMNTEAFF
TRBJ1-1	-	once	TRBV5-6	TGTGCCAGCAGCCTCCGGACGTCCTACACTGAAGCTTTCTTT	CASSLRTSYTEAFF
TRBJ1-4	-	-	TRBV7-9	TGTGCCAGAAGCTTAATCGGACGGTCCCGCCTTAATGAAAAACTGTTTTTT	CARSLIGRSRLNEKLFF
TRBJ2-7	TRBD1	-	TRBV7-9	TGTGCCAGCAGCCCTAACACAGGGGGCAGTTACGAGCAGTACTTC	CASSPNTGGSYEQYF
TRBJ1-6	TRBD1	-	TRBV7-9	TGTGCCAGCAGGCCGGGACAGGGGAATTCACCCCTCCACTTT	CASRPGQGNSPLHF
TRBJ2-2	-	-	TRBV27	TGTGCCAGCAGTTCGCACAGGGATCCCGGGGAGCTGTTTTTT	CASSSHRDPGELFF
TRBJ1-3	-	-	TRBV28	TGTGCCAGCAGTTTAGGCAGGGGAGGACACACCATATATTTT	CASSLGRGGHTIYF
TRBJ1-1	-	-	TRBV7-9	TGTGCCAGCAGCTTAGCGCTGAGGGGGGAAGAAGCTTTCTTT	CASSLALRGEEAFF
TRBJ2-1	-	once	TRBV7-6	TGTGCCAGCAGCTTTAGGAGCTCCTACAATGAGCAGTTCTTC	CASSFRSSYNEQFF
TRBJ2-1	TRBD1	-	TRBV7-9	TGTGCCAGCAGCTTGGACAGGGCACCGTACAATGAGCAGTTCTTC	CASSLDRAPYNEQFF
TRBJ1-6	TRBD1	-	TRBV7-6	TGTGCCAGCAGCTTAGGGCCGACAGGGAGCTCCTATAATTCACCCCTCCACTTT	CASSLGPTGSSYNSPLHF
TRBJ2-5	TRBD1	-	TRBV18	TGTGCCAGCTCACCCGGGACAGGCGAAGAGACCCAGTACTTC	CASSPGTGEETQYF
TRBJ1-1	-	-	TRBV6-5	TGTGCCAGCAGTACGGACACTGAAGCTTTCTTT	CASSTDTEAFF
TRBJ1-1	-	-	TRBV7-8	TGTGCCAGCCTCTACGGGGGCGCGAACACTGAAGCTTTCTTT	CASLYGGANTEAFF
TRBJ2-7	-	once	TRBV5-6	TGTGCCAGCAGCTTGGGGTCCAGCTACGAGCAGTACTTC	CASSLGSSYEQYF
TRBJ2-1	TRBD1	-	TRBV19	TGTGCCAGTAGCCTTACCGGGACAGGGGGCTACAATGAGCAGTTCTTC	CASSLTGTGGYNEQFF
TRBJ2-7	-	-	TRBV19	TGTGCCGGGTCCGCAGGGTTTGGCGACTCCTACGAGCAGTACTTC	CAGSAGFGDSYEQYF
TRBJ1-2	TRBD1	-	TRBV28	TGTGCCAGCAGAAAGACAGGGATGAACTATGGCTACACCTTC	CASRKTGMNYGYTF
TRBJ1-2	-	few	TRBV4-2	TGTGCCAGCAGCCAAGATGAAGGGAGTGTCAACTATGGCTACACCTTC	CASSQDEGSVNYGYTF
TRBJ2-1	TRBD2	-	TRBV7-6	TGTGCCAGCAGCTTAGGCGGGGGGGCCGAAGGTGAGCAGTTCTTC	CASSLGGGAEGEQFF
TRBJ2-1	-	-	TRBV9	TGTGCCAGCAGCCCGGGCGGTAGCTCCTACAATGAGCAGTTCTTC	CASSPGGSSYNEQFF
TRBJ1-1	-	-	TRBV19	TGTGCCAGTAGTATAGCTGGGGGGAACACTGAAGCTTTCTTT	CASSIAGGNTEAFF
TRBJ1-1	TRBD1	-	TRBV19	TGTGCCAGTAGTACCGGGACAGGGGGCTGGACTGAAGCTTTCTTT	CASSTGTGGWTEAFF